The rows below give T cell receptor beta chains drawn from one sample of a study of blood T cell repertoires in COVID-19. Here immunoSEQ multiplex PCR was the method, and the copy in TCRdb shows in-frame clones only, minus some. In the table there are about 150,000 clones, roughly nine tenths of which are singletons. Sequencing input: peripheral blood. All receptors derive from a woman in her 40s with acute or convalescent COVID-19. Both conserved end residues are part of each CDR3. Fields, in order: clone size, V gene, J gene, D gene, CDR3 DNA, CDR3 protein. The D gene is left open where the match is weak. Size tells how often a clone was seen (once, few, many) or the class of an expanded clone, and some rows leave it out.

once	TRBV7-2	TRBJ2-5	TRBD1	TGTGCCAGCAGCCAATGGGGTCCCGGACAGGGTACTCGCCAAGAGACCCAGTACTTC	CASSQWGPGQGTRQETQYF
-	TRBV3-1/TRBV3-2	TRBJ2-2	-	TGTGCCAGCAGCTACAGGACGCTGAACACCGGGGAGCTGTTTTTT	CASSYRTLNTGELFF
-	TRBV9	TRBJ2-2	TRBD2	TGTGCCAGCAGCCGCGTGTGGGAGGGCGTCACCGGGGAGCTGTTTTTT	CASSRVWEGVTGELFF
-	TRBV7-8	TRBJ1-4	TRBD1	TGTGCCAGCAGCTTAGTGGGGACAGGGGGTGGGTCTTATGAAAAACTGTTTTTT	CASSLVGTGGGSYEKLFF
-	TRBV5-1	TRBJ2-5	TRBD1	TGCGCCAGCACAAATCCGGGACAGGGGTTGGAGACCCAGTACTTC	CASTNPGQGLETQYF
-	TRBV5-1	TRBJ2-5	TRBD1	TGCGCCAGCAGCTCATCGACAGGGGTCGAAGAGACCCAGTACTTC	CASSSSTGVEETQYF
few	TRBV7-2	TRBJ2-7	-	TGTGCCAGCAGCGCGTCAGGGCGCCCCTACGAGCAGTACTTC	CASSASGRPYEQYF
-	TRBV6-1	TRBJ1-1	-	TGTGCCAGCAGTGACACGGTTTACACTGAAGCTTTCTTT	CASSDTVYTEAFF
-	TRBV19	TRBJ2-1	TRBD1	TGTGCCAGTAGTAGGGGCCTATGGGACAGGGGCTACAATGAGCAGTTCTTC	CASSRGLWDRGYNEQFF
-	TRBV6-5	TRBJ2-1	TRBD2	TGTGCCAGCAGTTACGATGGGACTAGCGTGGTTGAGCAGTTCTTC	CASSYDGTSVVEQFF
-	TRBV24-1	TRBJ1-2	TRBD1	TGTGCCACCAGTGATGCCATCGGGACAGGGGGCAGGTATGGCTACACCTTC	CATSDAIGTGGRYGYTF
-	TRBV13	TRBJ2-3	-	TGTGCCAGCAGCCCGGAGGGTTTGGCGGGTGCAGATACGCAGTATTTT	CASSPEGLAGADTQYF
-	TRBV4-2	TRBJ2-1	TRBD2	TGTGCCAGCAGCCGCGGGACTAGCGGGGGGGGCTCCTACAATGAGCAGTTCTTC	CASSRGTSGGGSYNEQFF
-	TRBV5-3	TRBJ2-1	TRBD1	TGTGCCAGAAGCTTGAAAACCTGCAGGGGGACATCCTACAATGAGCAGTTCTTC	CARSLKTCRGTSYNEQFF
-	TRBV24-1	TRBJ2-1	TRBD1	TGTGCCACCAGTGATTTCCACGGACAGGCCAATGAGCAGTTCTTC	CATSDFHGQANEQFF
once	TRBV27	TRBJ1-4	-	TGTGCCAGCAGGTACGCAGGGGCTAGCGAAAAACTGTTTTTT	CASRYAGASEKLFF
-	TRBV5-1	TRBJ2-1	TRBD2	TGCGCCAGCAGCCCAGGGACTACAACCGGCGGCAATGAGCAGTTCTTC	CASSPGTTTGGNEQFF
few	TRBV9	TRBJ2-7	TRBD2	TGTGCCAGCAGCGAAGCGGGAGGCTACGAGCAGTACTTC	CASSEAGGYEQYF